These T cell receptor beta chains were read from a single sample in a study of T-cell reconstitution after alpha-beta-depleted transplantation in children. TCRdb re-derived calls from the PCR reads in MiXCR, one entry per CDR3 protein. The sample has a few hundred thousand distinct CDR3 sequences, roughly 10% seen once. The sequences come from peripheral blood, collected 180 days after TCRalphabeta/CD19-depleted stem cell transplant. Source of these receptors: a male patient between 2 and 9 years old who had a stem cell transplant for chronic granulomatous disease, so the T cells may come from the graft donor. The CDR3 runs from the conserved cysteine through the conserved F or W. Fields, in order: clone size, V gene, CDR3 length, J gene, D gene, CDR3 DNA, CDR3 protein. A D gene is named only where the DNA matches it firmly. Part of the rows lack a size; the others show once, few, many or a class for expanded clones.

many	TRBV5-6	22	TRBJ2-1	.	TGTGCCAGCAGCTTGAGGGTATCGGCAGGGGTGGTTGATTCCTTCTTATACAATGAGCAGTTCTTC	CASSLRVSAGVVDSFLYNEQFF
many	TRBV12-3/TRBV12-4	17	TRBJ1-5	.	TGTGCCAGCAGTAACCCGGGCCGGGTTACAAGCAATCAGCCCCAGCATTTT	CASSNPGRVTSNQPQHF
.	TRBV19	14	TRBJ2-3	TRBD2	TGTGCCAGTACTTGGACTAGCGGGACAGATACGCAGTATTTT	CASTWTSGTDTQYF
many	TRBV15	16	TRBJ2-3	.	TGTGCCACCAGCAGAGACAGGGACCAAGTCGTAGATACGCAGTATTTT	CATSRDRDQVVDTQYF
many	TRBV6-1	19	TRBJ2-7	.	TGTGCCAGCAGTGAAAGGTTTCCTTCCTTTAGGGAATCCCTCTACGAGCAGTACTTC	CASSERFPSFRESLYEQYF
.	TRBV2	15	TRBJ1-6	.	TGTGCCAGCAGCGGCTACAACTCCTATAATTCACCCCTCCACTTT	CASSGYNSYNSPLHF
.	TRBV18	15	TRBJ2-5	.	TGTGCCAGCTCACCACTTCCCGAATCCTTGGAGACCCAGTACTTC	CASSPLPESLETQYF
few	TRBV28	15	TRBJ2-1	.	TGTGCCAGCATGACTAGCCAGGGGGATTCCAATGAGCAGTTCTTC	CASMTSQGDSNEQFF
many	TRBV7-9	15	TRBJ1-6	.	TGTGCCAGCAGCTTAGGAGTCAGCTTCTCGTCACCCCTCCACTTT	CASSLGVSFSSPLHF
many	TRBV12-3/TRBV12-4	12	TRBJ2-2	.	TGTGCCAGCAGTCAAGACACCGGGGAGCTGTTTTTT	CASSQDTGELFF
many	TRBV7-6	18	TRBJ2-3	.	TGTGCCAGCAGCCCCCCTAGGGGGAAAACCTTTAGCACAGATACGCAGTATTTT	CASSPPRGKTFSTDTQYF
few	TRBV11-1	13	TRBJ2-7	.	TGTGCCAGCAGCTTAGAGCTGGACTACGAGCAGTACTTC	CASSLELDYEQYF
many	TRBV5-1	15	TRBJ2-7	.	TGCGCCAGCAGCTTGTGGAGTGGGCAGGGCTACGAGCAGTACTTC	CASSLWSGQGYEQYF
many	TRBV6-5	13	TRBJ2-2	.	TGTGCCAGCACCAGGGTTTCGGACGGGGAGCTGTTTTTT	CASTRVSDGELFF
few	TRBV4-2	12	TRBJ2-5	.	TGTGCCAGGAGGGACAATCAAGAGACCCAGTACTTC	CARRDNQETQYF
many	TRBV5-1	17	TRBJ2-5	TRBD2	TGCGCCAGCAGCTTTCGGGCAGCGGGAGGGGGACGTGAGACCCAGTACTTC	CASSFRAAGGGRETQYF
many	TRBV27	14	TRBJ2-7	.	TGTGCCAGCAGTTTTGGTGGTCCGCCCTACGAGCAGTACTTC	CASSFGGPPYEQYF
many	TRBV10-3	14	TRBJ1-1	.	TGTGCCATCATTGGGACTGCTATGAACACTGAAGCTTTCTTT	CAIIGTAMNTEAFF
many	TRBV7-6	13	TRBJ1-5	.	TGTGCCAGCAGCCCAACCCCCAATCAGCCCCAGCATTTT	CASSPTPNQPQHF